Each of the 16 T cell receptor beta chains below was sequenced from the same sample in a study of PD-1 blockade in classical Hodgkin lymphoma. Time point indicated: newly diagnosed, previously untreated cHL patient sample. Investigators isolated CD4+ T cells from thawed PBMCs through magnetic negative selection. Clones were sequenced by immunoSEQ multiplex PCR, and TCRdb holds only the in-frame ones, with some missing. The repertoire consists of under 35,000 clones, with around 92% occurring once and the leading ten covering more than 0.35%. The specimen sequenced was CD4+ T cells from blood. All receptors come from a human donor with classical Hodgkin lymphoma.

The genes are TRBV5-4 and TRBJ1-3; D is ambiguous. CDR1 and CDR2 (germline): SGHNT, YYREEE (reference sequence). V dropped 1 base and J dropped 0 bases, with 11 bases sitting between them. There are 16 residues in the CDR3. In DNA, the CDR3 is TGTGCCAGCAGCTTGTTATCCGGGAGCTCTGGAAACACCATATATTTT. Protein product: CASSLLSGSSGNTIYF.

The V call is TRBV6-1, the J call TRBJ2-5, with 10 positions matching TRBD2. The ends lost 7 bases at V and 1 base at J; junction bases unmatched: 6. The germline CDR1 and CDR2 sequences are MNHNS and SASEGT. This CDR3 contains 15 residues. CDR3 region: CASMSSGGTQETQYF. The DNA for the CDR3 is TGTGCCAGCATGAGTAGCGGGGGGACCCAAGAGACCCAGTACTTC.

V is TRBV27 and J is TRBJ2-5; 9 bases map to TRBD2. Germline V gene sequence: CDR1 MNHEY, CDR2 SMNVEV (reference sequence). V lost 5 bases to trimming and J lost 9 bases; unmatched junction nucleotides: 7. This CDR3 is built from 13 residues. CDR3 amino acids: CASSPSGVRAQYF. For the CDR3, the DNA is TGTGCCAGCAGTCCTAGCGGGGTCCGGGCCCAGTACTTC.

This sequence joins TRBV2 and TRBJ2-3, with no clear D. Trimming shortened V by 7 bases and J by 7 bases, and 15 bases separated the two germline ends. The germline gives CDR1 SNHLY, CDR2 FYNNEI. There are 13 residues in the CDR3. The CDR3 sequence is CASKYTTEYTQYF. The CDR3 DNA sequence: TGTGCCAGCAAATATACCACAGAATATACGCAGTATTTT.

The CDR3 protein is CSVDSGATEAFF. CDR3 sequence (DNA): TGCAGCGTTGATTCGGGGGCCACTGAAGCTTTCTTT. The genes are TRBV29-1 and TRBJ1-1, with a possible D match to TRBD1 (6 bases). CDR3 length equals 12 residues. Germline-derived CDR1 and CDR2 are SQVTM and ANQGSEA. The V end lost 3 bases, the J end lost 4 bases, and 9 bases lay between the germline ends.

The rearrangement joins TRBV28 to TRBJ1-2; tentative D call: TRBD1 (5 bases). This CDR3 is 15 amino acids long. V was cut by 5 bases and J by 8 bases, with 21 bases left in between. Germline V gene sequence: CDR1 MDHEN, CDR2 SYDVKM. This chain's CDR3 is CASSLPQGRPRGYTF. CDR3 nucleotides: TGTGCCAGCAGTCTACCCCAGGGCAGGCCAAGGGGCTACACCTTC.

The chain has TRBV6-5 and TRBJ2-2, with TRBD2 matching 10 bases. V lost 6 bases to trimming and J lost 4 bases; unmatched junction nucleotides: 5. Looked up from germline, CDR1 is MNHEY and CDR2 is SVGAGI. This CDR3 spans 15 amino acids. The DNA for the CDR3 is TGTGCCAGCAGGGCTAGCGGGAGTGTCACCGGGGAGCTGTTTTTT. Translation gives CASRASGSVTGELFF.

The chain carries TRBV7-2 and TRBJ2-7; 14 bases fit TRBD2. Germline V gene lookup returns CDR1 SGHTA and CDR2 FQGNSA. With V trimmed by 0 bases and J by 6 bases, 7 bases remained unmatched. This CDR3 has 17 residues. The CDR3 is CASSLAAPTSGRGEQYF. The CDR3 coding sequence is TGTGCCAGCAGCTTAGCCGCACCGACTAGCGGGAGGGGCGAGCAGTACTTC.

The genes are TRBV19 and TRBJ1-6, with 7 bases matching TRBD1. Trimming took 5 bases from V and 5 from J; bases not matched to a gene: 9. Looked up from germline, CDR1 is LNHDA and CDR2 is SQIVND (reference sequence). The CDR3 is 16 residues long. Written as DNA, the CDR3 is TGTGCCAGTAGTCCGTCGCGGGACAGTAATAATTCACCCCTCCACTTT. Translated: CASSPSRDSNNSPLHF.

V gene TRBV5-1 combines with J gene TRBJ2-1; D gene ambiguous. The CDR3 is 15 residues long. The ends were cut back, 0 bases at V and 0 bases at J, with 7 bases in the middle. Per the germline V gene, CDR1 is SGHRS and CDR2 is YFSETQ. CDR3 in DNA: TGCGCCAGCAGCTTGGACTTGAGCTCCTACAATGAGCAGTTCTTC. Translating gives CASSLDLSSYNEQFF.

CDR3: CASSLYIDSHEQYF. CDR3 coding DNA: TGTGCCAGCAGCCTATACATAGACAGCCACGAGCAGTACTTC. The chain uses TRBV7-7 and TRBJ2-7; D is possibly TRBD1 (5 bases). CDR3 length: 14 residues. The germline CDR1 and CDR2 sequences are SSHAT and FNYEAQ (reference sequence). Trimming removed 5 bases at V and 5 bases at J, with 16 bases between.

V is TRBV11-2 and J is TRBJ1-1; D perhaps matches TRBD1 (5 bases). The CDR3 runs 13 residues. Trimming took 5 bases from V and 1 from J, leaving 8 bases between them. Germline loops: CDR1 SGHAT, CDR2 FQNNGV. In nucleotides, the CDR3 is TGTGCCAGCAGCGTCGGGGCGAACACTGAAGCTTTCTTT. This codes for CASSVGANTEAFF. The full variable domain, completed using reference TRBV11-2 and TRBJ1-1, is EAGVAQSPRYKIIEKRQSVAFWCNPISGHATLYWYQQILGQGPKLLIQFQNNGVVDDSQLPKDRFSAERLKGVDSTLKIQPAKLEDSAVYLCASSVGANTEAFFGQGTRLTVV.

The chain uses TRBV18 and TRBJ2-5; no clear D. The CDR3 extends over 14 amino acids. Per the germline V gene, CDR1 is KGHSH and CDR2 is LQKENI. Trimming removed 2 bases at V and 5 bases at J, with 12 bases between. In DNA, the CDR3 is TGTGCCAGCTCACCAGGGATTCGTGGGGAGACCCAGTACTTC. This codes for CASSPGIRGETQYF.

V usage is TRBV2 and J usage is TRBJ2-3; 7 bases match TRBD2. Trimming removed 2 bases from V and 0 bases from J; junction bases left unmatched: 5. The CDR3 runs 16 residues. From germline, CDR1 is SNHLY and CDR2 FYNNEI. This CDR3 is CASSELSGISTDTQYF. Here the CDR3 DNA reads TGTGCCAGCAGTGAATTAAGCGGGATTAGCACAGATACGCAGTATTTT.

This chain uses TRBV28 with TRBJ1-5; the D gene is possibly TRBD1 (5 bases). There are 13 residues in the CDR3. The germline V and J ends were trimmed by 10 bases and 2 bases, with 12 bases remaining between them. Germline V gene data show CDR1 as MDHEN and CDR2 as SYDVKM. CDR3 DNA sequence: TGTGCCATCCAGGGAAGGGGCAATCAGCCCCAGCATTTT. Translating gives CAIQGRGNQPQHF. The full variable domain, with the rest looked up from reference TRBV28 and TRBJ1-5, is DVKVTQSSRYLVKRTGEKVFLECVQDMDHENMFWYRQDPGLGLRLIYFSYDVKMKEKGDIPEGYSVSREKKERFSLILESASTNQTSMYLCAIQGRGNQPQHFGDGTRLSIL.

The V and J genes are TRBV4-1 and TRBJ2-7; D call uncertain. Germline V CDR1 and CDR2: MGHRA, YSYEKL. The V and J ends lost 1 base and 2 bases respectively, with 18 bases between them. This CDR3 contains 17 residues. The CDR3 DNA follows: TGCGCCAGCAGCCAAGGCTGGGTAAGGGCGTTCGCCTACGAGCAGTACTTC. As protein: CASSQGWVRAFAYEQYF.